The rows below give T cell receptor beta chains drawn from one sample of a study of CD8 T cells in ankylosing spondylitis. Each CDR3 protein gets one entry after TCRdb re-called the 5' RACE reads with MiXCR. Here the sample spans approximately 210,000 distinct CDR3 sequences, 13% being singletons. Material: blood, either unsorted or a sorted T cell fraction (not recorded which). These receptor sequences come from a male donor with ankylosing spondylitis or in good health (not recorded which). Both conserved end residues are part of each CDR3. The D gene is left open where the match is weak. Not all rows give a size; the values are once, few, many and, for expanded clones, a class.

j_call v_call clone_size d_call cdr3_aa cdr3_nt
TRBJ2-1 TRBV14 many . CASSQGRGRSYNEQFF TGTGCCAGCAGCCAAGGGCGAGGGCGATCCTACAATGAGCAGTTCTTC
TRBJ1-5 TRBV12-3/TRBV12-4 few . CASSFGAGYNQPQHF TGTGCCAGCAGTTTTGGGGCAGGTTATAATCAGCCCCAGCATTTT
TRBJ1-1 TRBV30 . . CAWSSLGTEAFF TGTGCCTGGTCCTCCTTGGGCACTGAAGCTTTCTTT
TRBJ1-1 TRBV2 . . CASSEYKGGLDTEAFF TGTGCCAGCAGTGAATATAAAGGAGGTCTGGACACTGAAGCTTTCTTT
TRBJ2-3 TRBV9 once . CASSVDRGHTDTQYF TGTGCCAGCAGCGTAGATCGGGGACACACAGATACGCAGTATTTT
TRBJ2-5 TRBV7-9 . TRBD1 CASSPRQGKGQETQYF TGTGCCAGCAGCCCTCGACAGGGAAAGGGCCAAGAGACCCAGTACTTC
TRBJ2-6 TRBV30 few . CAWSVAPSGANVLTF TGTGCCTGGAGTGTAGCTCCTTCTGGGGCCAACGTCCTGACTTTC
TRBJ2-7 TRBV3-1 many TRBD2 CASSLGRGNYEQYF TGTGCCAGCAGTCTCGGGCGGGGGAACTACGAGCAGTACTTC
TRBJ1-2 TRBV20-1 . . CSARFRVYGYTF TGCAGTGCTAGGTTCAGGGTCTATGGCTACACCTTC
TRBJ2-5 TRBV14 . . CASSQEGQGARAGPLEGETQYF TGTGCCAGCAGCCAAGAAGGCCAGGGGGCGCGAGCGGGACCCCTTGAGGGAGAGACCCAGTACTTC
TRBJ2-7 TRBV5-1 few . CASSLTPGIFYEQYF TGCGCCAGCAGCTTAACTCCAGGGATTTTCTACGAGCAGTACTTC
TRBJ1-4 TRBV5-1 few . CASSEGHLGGEKLFF TGCGCCAGCAGCGAGGGACACCTGGGCGGTGAAAAACTGTTTTTT
TRBJ1-3 TRBV19 . . CASSRGVGNTIYF TGTGCCAGTAGCCGTGGGGTTGGAAACACCATATATTTT
TRBJ1-1 TRBV9 . . CASSVGGPGEDTEAFF TGTGCCAGCAGCGTAGGAGGTCCGGGCGAGGACACTGAAGCTTTCTTT
TRBJ2-3 TRBV23-1 . TRBD1 CASSRQGVDTQYF TGCGCCAGCAGTCGGCAGGGGGTAGATACGCAGTATTTT
TRBJ2-3 TRBV2 . TRBD1 CAREDRVEGTDTQYF TGTGCCAGGGAGGACAGGGTTGAGGGCACAGATACGCAGTATTTT
TRBJ1-1 TRBV5-1 . . CASSLRGGEAFF TGCGCCAGCAGCTTGAGGGGGGGTGAAGCTTTCTTT
TRBJ2-7 TRBV2 many . CASRGAVYEQYF TGTGCCAGCAGGGGGGCGGTCTACGAGCAGTACTTC
TRBJ2-2 TRBV20-1 few . CSAREGVPGELFF TGCAGTGCTAGAGAGGGAGTACCCGGGGAGCTGTTTTTT
TRBJ2-3 TRBV21-1 . . CASSKAQGSSTDTQYF TGTGCCAGCAGCAAAGCGCAAGGCAGCTCCACAGATACGCAGTATTTT
TRBJ1-1 TRBV29-1 . . CSVDEGNTEAFF TGCAGCGTTGATGAGGGGAACACTGAAGCTTTCTTT
TRBJ2-1 TRBV10-3 . . CAISEAGHSGVNEQFF TGTGCCATCAGTGAGGCTGGACACAGCGGAGTGAATGAGCAGTTCTTC